What follows describes a single T cell receptor beta chain. Its antigen is currently unknown. The sample belongs to a study of T-cell memory formation after mild COVID-19. Study results and limitations: A subset of responding clones appeared in pre-infection memory, suggesting cross-reactive memory joined.

TCR alpha and TCR beta cDNA libraries carrying sample barcodes and UMIs came from 5'RACE with constant-segment primers. Each CDR3 protein gets one entry after TCRdb re-called the 5' RACE reads with MiXCR. The top ten hold around 11% of the sample, which has roughly 600,000 distinct CDR3 sequences, approximately 19% seen once. Germline assignment: CDR1 SGHRS and CDR2 YFSETQ. The CDR3 consists of 15 residues. J lost 5 bases, V lost 0 bases, and 2 bases had no gene match. This sequence was found in an adult woman who had mild COVID-19 (a few samples of this study predate the infection). Cell type and time point are not known. This sequence joins TRBV5-1 and TRBJ2-1, with 10 bases identical to TRBD2. What was sequenced was PBMCs or a T cell subset sorted from them (not recorded which). The CDR3 loop reads CASSLGTSGHNEQFF. The CDR3 nucleotides read TGCGCCAGCAGCTTGGGGACTAGCGGACACAATGAGCAGTTCTTC.